This TCR beta chain was retrieved from a study of monozygotic twins with inflammatory bowel disease. Study-level points and caveats: Cells of different T cell subtypes could not be told apart.

Concerning this clonotype: Its antigen is unknown.

Every donor provided one blood sample measuring less than 3 ml. From approximately 3.5 ug of total RNA, each TCR library was prepared. Template switching was used to attach UMIs, which incorporated a 6-nucleotide sample barcode. TCRdb re-called the 5' RACE reads; one entry per CDR3 protein, DNA not given. The listing contains about 85,000 distinct CDR3 sequences. CDR3 size: 14 residues. Germline V gene lookup returns CDR1 LGHNA and CDR2 YNFKEQ. Sequencing used blood. This rearrangement joins TRBV4-2 to TRBJ1-1. The receptor's source is a human donor with ulcerative colitis or Crohn's disease, or a healthy co-twin of an affected twin (not recorded which). CDR3 sequence: CASSPDGVDTEAFF.